This T cell receptor (beta chain) came from a study of T cells after yellow fever vaccination. Findings of the study overall: Post-booster repertoires contained most primary-vaccination clones again (96% CD4, around 88% CD8).

This clonotype was seen repeatedly, ten times or more. The antigen remains undetermined. Germline loops: CDR1 SGHRS, CDR2 YFSETQ. The CDR3 contains 14 residues. V was clipped by 0 bases and J by 7 bases, with 11 bases between them. The study made its TCR cDNA through 5'RACE template switching. That step introduced a universal primer site along with UMIs. TCRdb independently ran MiXCR on the 5' RACE reads; one entry per CDR3 protein. The sample lists 200,000 to 300,000 distinct CDR3 sequences; 3.6% were seen once. The receptor comes from a man aged 18 to 29 who received the YFV17D yellow fever vaccine. The source material was PBMCs, sampled 15 days after the yellow fever booster vaccination. The chain joins TRBV5-1 to TRBJ2-1, with a weak D call TRBD1 (6 bases). The CDR3 region is CASSLVQGKNEQFF. CDR3 sequence (DNA): TGCGCCAGCAGCTTGGTACAGGGTAAAAATGAGCAGTTCTTC.